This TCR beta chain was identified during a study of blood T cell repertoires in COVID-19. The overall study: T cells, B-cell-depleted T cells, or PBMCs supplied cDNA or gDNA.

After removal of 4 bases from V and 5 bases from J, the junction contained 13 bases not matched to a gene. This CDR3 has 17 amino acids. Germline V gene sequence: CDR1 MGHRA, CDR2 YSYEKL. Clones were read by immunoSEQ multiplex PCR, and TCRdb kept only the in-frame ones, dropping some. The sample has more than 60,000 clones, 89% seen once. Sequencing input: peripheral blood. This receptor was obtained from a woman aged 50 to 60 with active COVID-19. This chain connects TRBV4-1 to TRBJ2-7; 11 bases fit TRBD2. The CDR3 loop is CASSRGGLAGGFDEQYF. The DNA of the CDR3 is TGCGCCAGCAGCCGCGGAGGGCTAGCGGGAGGATTCGACGAGCAGTACTTC.